This T cell receptor beta chain is from a study of blood T cell repertoires in COVID-19. Across the whole study: The United States, Italy and Spain were the sources of the acute and convalescent COVID-19 samples. PBMCs, B-cell-depleted T cells, or T cells provided the cDNA or gDNA that made up the material.

Per the study methods: How many nucleated cells were present was estimated from reference gene primer amplification. The method was immunoSEQ multiplex PCR; TCRdb's version includes in-frame clones alone and lacks a portion of them. V and J calls and clone size follow that table, whereas D and trimming were derived from the DNA. This table has under 55,000 clones, about 78% appearing once. All enrollees were about 18 to 100 years old and from under 25 US areas. CDR1 SGHVS and CDR2 FNYEAQ come from the germline V gene. This CDR3 is built from 14 residues. V was pared by 4 bases and J by 6 bases, with 1 base of the junction left unmatched.

This chain uses TRBV7-6 with TRBJ1-6, with 9 bases lining up with TRBD1. Sequencing was performed on PBMCs or T cells enriched from blood (not recorded which). This clonotype was obtained from a woman aged 45-60 years with acute COVID-19. DNA of the CDR3: TGTGCCAGCAGCTCGGACAGGGGTAATTCACCCCTCCACTTT. Residues: CASSSDRGNSPLHF.